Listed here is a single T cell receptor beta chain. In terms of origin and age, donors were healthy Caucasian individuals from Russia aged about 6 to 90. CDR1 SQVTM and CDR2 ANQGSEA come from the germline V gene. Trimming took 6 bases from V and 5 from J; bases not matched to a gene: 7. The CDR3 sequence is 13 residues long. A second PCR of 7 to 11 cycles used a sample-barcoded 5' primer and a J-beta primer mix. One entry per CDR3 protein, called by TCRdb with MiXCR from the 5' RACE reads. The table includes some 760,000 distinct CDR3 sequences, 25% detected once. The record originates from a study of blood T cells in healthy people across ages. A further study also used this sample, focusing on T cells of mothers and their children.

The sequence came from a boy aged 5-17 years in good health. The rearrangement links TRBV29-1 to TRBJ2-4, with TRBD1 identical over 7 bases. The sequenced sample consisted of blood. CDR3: CSVGPGQQNIQYF. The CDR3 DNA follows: TGCAGCGTGGGGCCGGGACAGCAAAACATTCAGTACTTC.